This T cell receptor beta chain is from a study of cytomegalovirus exposure and HLA in healthy donors. The overall study: An earlier analysis found roughly 100 million unique TCR beta sequences from about 190 million T cells.

Notes on this clone: Its antigen is as yet unknown.

There were likely unrecorded immune exposures, though donors were nominally healthy when sampled. Study-level findings and limits: When presence/absence was analysed, sequencing depth was taken to be roughly uniform across donors.

The PCR ran on 60 Vbeta and 13 Jbeta primers. TCRdb's table, derived via immunoSEQ multiplex PCR, lists solely in-frame clones and lacks some. Among 160,000 or so clones listed, 70% to 80% were seen once. Germline V CDR1 and CDR2: MNHEY, SMNVEV (reference sequence). This CDR3 is built from 15 residues. After removal of 5 bases from V and 7 bases from J, the junction contained 9 bases not matched to a gene. The sample was PBMCs. The chain couples TRBV27 to TRBJ1-5; 9 bases are a match to TRBD1. The clonotype originates from a man in his forties in good health and CMV-seronegative. The CDR3 sequence is CASSPDRGGKQPQHF. The CDR3 DNA is TGTGCCAGCAGTCCGGACAGGGGAGGGAAACAGCCCCAGCATTTT.